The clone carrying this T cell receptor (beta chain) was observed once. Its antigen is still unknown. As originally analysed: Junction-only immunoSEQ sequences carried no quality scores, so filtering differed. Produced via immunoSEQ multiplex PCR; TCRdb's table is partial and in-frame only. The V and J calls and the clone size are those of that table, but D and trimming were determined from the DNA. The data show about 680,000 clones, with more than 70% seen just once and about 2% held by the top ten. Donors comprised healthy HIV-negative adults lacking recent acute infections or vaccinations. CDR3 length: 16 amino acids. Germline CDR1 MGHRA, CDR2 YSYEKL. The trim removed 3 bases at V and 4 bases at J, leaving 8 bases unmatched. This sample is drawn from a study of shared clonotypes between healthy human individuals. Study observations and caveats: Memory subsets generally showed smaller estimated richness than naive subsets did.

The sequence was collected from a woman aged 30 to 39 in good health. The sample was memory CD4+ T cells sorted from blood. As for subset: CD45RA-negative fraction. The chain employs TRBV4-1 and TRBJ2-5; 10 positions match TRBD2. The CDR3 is CASSQASGRAGETQYF. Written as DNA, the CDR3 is TGCGCCAGCAGCCAGGCCAGCGGGAGGGCGGGAGAGACCCAGTACTTC.